This T cell receptor (beta chain) was obtained from a study of shared clonotypes between healthy human individuals. General study points: Naive subsets tended to show greater estimated richness than memory subsets.

Only CD45RO-negative cells positively selected for CCR7 counted as naive CD8 cells, so terminally differentiated effector memory CD45RA+ cells were excluded. The CDR3 contains 12 residues. V lost 5 bases and J lost 3, with 8 bases in between. Germline-derived CDR1 and CDR2 are MDHEN and SYDVKM. The assay used deep level. About 30,000 T cell genomes, or roughly 180 ng DNA, went into the sorted-subset replicate PCRs. Measured with immunoSEQ multiplex PCR; TCRdb has only the in-frame clones, and not every one. The sample has a few hundred thousand clones, just under 97% seen once; the top ten hold about 0.11%. On this clone: Its antigen remains unidentified.

The sequenced sample consisted of naive CD8+ T cells sorted from blood. This receptor was identified in a woman aged 25-40 years in good health. This chain uses TRBV28 with TRBJ2-7; the D is unclear. The CDR3 DNA reads as TGTGCCAGCAGTACCACAATCTACGAGCAGTACTTC. This translates into CASSTTIYEQYF.